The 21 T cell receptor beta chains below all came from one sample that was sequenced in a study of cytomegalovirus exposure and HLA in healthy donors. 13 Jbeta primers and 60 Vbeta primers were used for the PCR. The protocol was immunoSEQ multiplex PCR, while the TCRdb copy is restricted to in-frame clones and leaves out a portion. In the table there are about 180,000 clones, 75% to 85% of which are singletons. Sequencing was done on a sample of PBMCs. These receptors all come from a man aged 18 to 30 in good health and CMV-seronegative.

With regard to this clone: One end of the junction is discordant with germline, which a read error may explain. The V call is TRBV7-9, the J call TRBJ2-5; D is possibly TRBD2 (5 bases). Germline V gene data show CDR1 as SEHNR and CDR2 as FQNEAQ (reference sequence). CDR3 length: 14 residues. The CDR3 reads CSSSLAPTKETQYF. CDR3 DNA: TGTTCCAGCAGCTTAGCGCCGACTAAGGAGACCCAGTACTTC.

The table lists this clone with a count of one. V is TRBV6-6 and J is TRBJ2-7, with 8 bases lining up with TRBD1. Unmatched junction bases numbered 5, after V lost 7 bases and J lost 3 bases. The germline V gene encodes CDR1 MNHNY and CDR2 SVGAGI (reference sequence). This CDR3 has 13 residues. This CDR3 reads CASTGGDNYEQYF. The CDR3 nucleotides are TGTGCCAGCACAGGGGGCGATAACTACGAGCAGTACTTC.

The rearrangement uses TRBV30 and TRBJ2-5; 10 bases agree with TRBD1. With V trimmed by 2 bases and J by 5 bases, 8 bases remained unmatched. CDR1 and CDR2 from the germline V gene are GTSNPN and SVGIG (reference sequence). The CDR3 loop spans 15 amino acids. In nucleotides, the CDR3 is TGTGCCTGGAGTCCCGGGACAGGGGCGGGCGAGACCCAGTACTTC. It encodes CAWSPGTGAGETQYF.

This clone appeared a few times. In DNA, the CDR3 is TGTGCCAGCAGCATATCTCAGGGGAACCGGGGTGGCTACACCTTC. Protein product: CASSISQGNRGGYTF. The chain is built from TRBV7-2 and TRBJ1-2, with TRBD1 as a possible D gene (6 bases). The CDR3 covers 15 residues. Trimming removed 5 bases at V and 7 bases at J, with 20 bases between. CDR1 is SGHTA and CDR2 is FQGNSA in the germline V gene.

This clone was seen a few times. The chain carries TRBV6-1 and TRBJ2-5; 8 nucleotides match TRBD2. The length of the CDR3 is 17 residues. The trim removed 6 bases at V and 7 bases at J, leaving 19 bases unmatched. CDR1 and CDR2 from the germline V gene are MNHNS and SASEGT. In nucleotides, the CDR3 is TGTGCCAGCAGAGAACAACATACCGGGACTAGTCTTAGGACCCAGTACTTC. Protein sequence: CASREQHTGTSLRTQYF.

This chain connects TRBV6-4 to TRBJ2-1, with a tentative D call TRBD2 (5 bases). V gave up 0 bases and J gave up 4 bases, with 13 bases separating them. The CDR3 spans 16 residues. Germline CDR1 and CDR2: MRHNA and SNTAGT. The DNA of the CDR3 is TGTGCCAGCAGTGACTCGGAAACTAGTTCGTACAATGAGCAGTTCTTC. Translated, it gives CASSDSETSSYNEQFF.

The CDR3: CASSSNSGGEQFF. CDR3 sequence (DNA): TGTGCCAGCAGCTCAAATAGCGGGGGTGAGCAGTTCTTC. The J gene is TRBJ2-1, the V gene TRBV7-3; 9 bases map to TRBD2. The CDR3 is 13 residues long. Germline lookup yields CDR1 SGHTA and CDR2 FQGTGA. The trim removed 4 bases at V and 9 bases at J, leaving 4 bases unmatched.

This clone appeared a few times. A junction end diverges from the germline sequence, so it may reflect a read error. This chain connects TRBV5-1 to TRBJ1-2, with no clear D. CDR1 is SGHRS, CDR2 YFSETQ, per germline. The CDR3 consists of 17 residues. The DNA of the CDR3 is TGCGCCAGCGGGGAGACGCCGTCGCGTGCCTTAGGAGGTGGCTACCCCTTC. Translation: CASGETPSRALGGGYPF.

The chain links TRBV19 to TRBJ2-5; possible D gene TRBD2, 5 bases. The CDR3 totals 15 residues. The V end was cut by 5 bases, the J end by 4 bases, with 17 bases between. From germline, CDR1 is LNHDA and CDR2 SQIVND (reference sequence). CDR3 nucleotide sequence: TGTGCCAGTAGTGACTCGGGGTACGGAATAGAGACCCAGTACTTC. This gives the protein CASSDSGYGIETQYF.

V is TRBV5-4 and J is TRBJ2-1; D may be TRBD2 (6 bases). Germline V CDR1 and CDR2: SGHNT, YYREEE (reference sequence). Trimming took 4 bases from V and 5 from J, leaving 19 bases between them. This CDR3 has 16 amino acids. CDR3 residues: CASSQRDSPRNNEQFF. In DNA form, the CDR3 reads TGTGCCAGCAGCCAACGGGACTCACCCAGAAACAATGAGCAGTTCTTC. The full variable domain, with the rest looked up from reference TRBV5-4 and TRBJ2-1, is ETGVTQSPTHLIKTRGQQVTLRCSSQSGHNTVSWYQQALGQGPQFIFQYYREEENGRGNFPPRFSGLQFPNYSSELNVNALELDDSALYLCASSQRDSPRNNEQFFGPGTRLTVL.

The chain's CDR3 is CASIHRGLNTEAFF. The CDR3 DNA is TGTGCCAGCATTCACAGGGGGCTGAACACTGAAGCTTTCTTT. The chain is built from TRBV2 and TRBJ1-1, with 9 bases that match TRBD1. In germline, CDR1 is SNHLY, CDR2 FYNNEI. Trimming at V came to 7 bases and at J to 0 bases, leaving 3 bases not matched to a gene. The CDR3 consists of 14 residues.

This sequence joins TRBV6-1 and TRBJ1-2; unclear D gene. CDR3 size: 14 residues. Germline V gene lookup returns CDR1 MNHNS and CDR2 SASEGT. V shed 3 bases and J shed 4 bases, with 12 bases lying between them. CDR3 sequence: CASSEHGSLYGYTF. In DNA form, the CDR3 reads TGTGCCAGCAGTGAGCACGGGTCCCTCTATGGCTACACCTTC.

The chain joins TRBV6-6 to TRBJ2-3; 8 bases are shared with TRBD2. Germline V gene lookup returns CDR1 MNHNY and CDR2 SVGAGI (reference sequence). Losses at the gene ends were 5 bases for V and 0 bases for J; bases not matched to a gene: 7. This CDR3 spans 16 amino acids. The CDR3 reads CASSLSASGSTDTQYF. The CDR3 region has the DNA TGTGCCAGCAGTCTCTCGGCTAGCGGGAGCACAGATACGCAGTATTTT.

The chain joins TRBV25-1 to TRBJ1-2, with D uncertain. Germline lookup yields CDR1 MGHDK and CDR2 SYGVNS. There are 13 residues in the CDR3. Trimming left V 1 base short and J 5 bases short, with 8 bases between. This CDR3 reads CASSEFSGYGYTF. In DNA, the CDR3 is TGTGCCAGCAGTGAATTTTCGGGTTATGGCTACACCTTC.

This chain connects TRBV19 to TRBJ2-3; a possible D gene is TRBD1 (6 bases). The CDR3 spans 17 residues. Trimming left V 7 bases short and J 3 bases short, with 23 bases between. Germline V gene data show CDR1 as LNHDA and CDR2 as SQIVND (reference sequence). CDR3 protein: CASKRRGGSWGTDTQYF. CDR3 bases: TGTGCCAGTAAACGTAGAGGGGGAAGTTGGGGGACAGATACGCAGTATTTT.

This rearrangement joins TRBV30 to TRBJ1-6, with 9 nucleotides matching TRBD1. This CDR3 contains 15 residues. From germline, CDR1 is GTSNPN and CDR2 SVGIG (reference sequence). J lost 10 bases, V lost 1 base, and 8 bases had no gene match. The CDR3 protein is CAWSDQTGGRSPLHF. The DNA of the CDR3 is TGTGCCTGGAGTGACCAGACAGGGGGGCGATCACCCCTCCACTTT.

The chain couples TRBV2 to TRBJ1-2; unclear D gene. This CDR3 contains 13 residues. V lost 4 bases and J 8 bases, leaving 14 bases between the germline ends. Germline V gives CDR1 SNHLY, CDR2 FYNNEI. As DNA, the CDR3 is TGTGCCAGCAGTGTTTACTACGTCGGGGGCTACACCTTC. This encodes CASSVYYVGGYTF.

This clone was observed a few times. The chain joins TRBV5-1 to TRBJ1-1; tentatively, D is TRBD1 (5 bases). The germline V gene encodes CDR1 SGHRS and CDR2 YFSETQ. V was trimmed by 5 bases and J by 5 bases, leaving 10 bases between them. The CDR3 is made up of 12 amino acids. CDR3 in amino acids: CASSGGGTEAFF. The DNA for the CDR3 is TGCGCCAGCAGTGGGGGGGGGACTGAAGCTTTCTTT.

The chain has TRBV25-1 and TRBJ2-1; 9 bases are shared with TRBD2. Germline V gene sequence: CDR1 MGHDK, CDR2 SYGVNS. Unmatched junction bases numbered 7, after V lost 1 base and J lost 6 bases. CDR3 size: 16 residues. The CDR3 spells CASSELGGGASNEQFF. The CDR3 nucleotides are TGTGCCAGCAGTGAATTGGGCGGGGGGGCCTCCAATGAGCAGTTCTTC.

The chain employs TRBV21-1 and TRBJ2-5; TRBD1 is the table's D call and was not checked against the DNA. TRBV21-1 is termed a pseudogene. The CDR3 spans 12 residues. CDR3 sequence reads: CASRDREETQYF. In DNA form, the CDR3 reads TGTGCCAGCAGAGACAGGGAAGAGACCCAGTACTTC.

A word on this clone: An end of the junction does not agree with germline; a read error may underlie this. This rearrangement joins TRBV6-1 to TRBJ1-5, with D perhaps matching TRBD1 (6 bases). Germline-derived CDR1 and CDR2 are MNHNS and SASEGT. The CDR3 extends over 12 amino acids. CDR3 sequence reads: CASSTGLGPRHF. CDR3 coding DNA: TGTGCCAGCTCCACAGGGTTGGGGCCCCGGCATTTT.